This T cell receptor beta chain was obtained from a study of cytomegalovirus exposure and HLA in healthy donors. Study observations and caveats: Accurate predictions that matched the HLA-A and HLA-B alleles of most subjects were reportedly made from TCR beta sequences.

Of note for this clone: Its antigen is not identified.

Primers included in the PCR were 60 Vbeta and 13 Jbeta primers. The assay was immunoSEQ multiplex PCR, and TCRdb's table has in-frame clones only and misses some. The data contain approximately 120,000 clones, about 80% of them seen just once; the ten biggest clones take up approximately 10%. Sequencing was performed on PBMCs. The TCR was taken from a man in his thirties or forties in good health and CMV-seropositive.

CDR3 amino acids: CASSEPRDRGGTDTQYF. CDR3 nucleotides: TGTGCCAGCAGTGAGCCCCGGGACAGAGGTGGGACAGATACGCAGTATTTT. This chain links TRBV25-1 with TRBJ2-3, with 7 bases identical to TRBD1. CDR3 length: 17 amino acids. Germline trimming cut 3 bases from V and 3 bases from J; bases unmatched to any gene: 12. Per the germline V gene, CDR1 is MGHDK and CDR2 is SYGVNS.